This section outlines one T cell receptor beta chain sequence together with its context. What it recognizes is unknown. The data belong to a study of T cell clones after liver transplantation. Study information: Graft-donor-reactive sequences were compared with third-party-reactive TCRbeta sequences from pre-transplant mixed lymphocyte reactions. Apart from a few HCV-positive recipients, transplants were for non-autoimmune, non-viral reasons.

Method: immunoSEQ multiplex PCR; TCRdb's copy keeps in-frame clones and lacks some. The sample records 60,000 or so clones, 60% to 80% being singletons. The CDR3 covers 15 residues. The germline V and J ends were trimmed by 0 bases and 0 bases, with 6 bases remaining between them. CDR1 is ENHRY and CDR2 is SYGVKD in the germline V gene. Overall study results and limits: These preliminary findings come from unstandardized post-transplant sampling times.

This chain links TRBV10-3 with TRBJ1-3, with unresolved D. The receptor comes from a human donor who received a liver transplant. The starting material was CD4+ T cells from blood, obtained before liver transplant. The CDR3 is CAISESRGSGNTIYF. The CDR3 bases are TGTGCCATCAGTGAGTCTCGGGGCTCTGGAAACACCATATATTTT.